This TCR beta chain was identified in a study of spatial heterogeneity in lung cancer. Time point meaning: sample taken at primary tumor resection. Frozen PBMC, nontumor lung or tumor provided whole RNA, which was sequenced unsorted. Donors were about 70 untreated early-stage non-small cell lung cancer patients. From germline, CDR1 is LNHDA and CDR2 SQIVND (reference sequence). The V gene end was trimmed by 0 bases and the J gene end by 4 bases; junction bases not matched to a gene: 2. The CDR3 length is 16 residues. This clonotype has a count of ten or more. Every cDNA TCR molecule received its own unique molecular identifier. From the 5' RACE reads, TCRdb called clonotypes with MiXCR, one entry per CDR3 protein. The profile shows about 50,000 distinct CDR3 sequences, 6.5% to 8% of them singletons.

Sequencing used PBMCs, obtained at surgery. The V gene is TRBV19, the J gene TRBJ2-2; TRBD1 aligns across 10 bases. This clonotype was obtained from a female donor with early-stage non-small cell lung cancer. CDR3 in amino acids: CASSIDGTGVTGELFF. For the CDR3, the DNA is TGTGCCAGTAGTATAGACGGGACAGGGGTCACCGGGGAGCTGTTTTTT.